This note documents a single T cell receptor (beta chain) sequence. Its antigen is unknown. This entry belongs to a study of tumor-infiltrating lymphocytes in localized non-small cell lung cancer. The wider study: Each patient gave resected tumor and non-adjacent uninvolved lung tissue. Study-wide points: Tumor T-cell fraction from TCR sequencing was not associated with recurrence-free survival (p = 0.61). Higher tumor T cell infiltration than in uninvolved lung was supported by TCRbeta sequencing. Only some patients had TCR sequencing, depending on available tissue.

The CDR3 is made up of 15 amino acids. Germline loops: CDR1 SEHNR, CDR2 FQNEAQ (reference sequence). Trimming pared 6 bases from V and 2 bases from J, leaving 14 bases between. Sequencing was performed with immunoSEQ multiplex PCR; in TCRdb, only in-frame clones are kept and a portion is missing. The table includes some 15,000 clones, 73% detected once. Sample: lung tumor tissue. The chain has TRBV7-9 and TRBJ1-5; no firm D call. The receptor was derived from a human donor with non-small cell lung cancer. This CDR3 is CASRSGIYGNQPQHF. The CDR3, as DNA: TGTGCCAGCAGGTCGGGGATTTATGGCAATCAGCCCCAGCATTTT.